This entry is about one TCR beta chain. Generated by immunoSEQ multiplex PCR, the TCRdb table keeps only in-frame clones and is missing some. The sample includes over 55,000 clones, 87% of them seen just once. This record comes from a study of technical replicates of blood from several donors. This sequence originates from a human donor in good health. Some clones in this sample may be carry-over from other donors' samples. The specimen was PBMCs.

The chain's CDR3 is CASSYSESLLEQYF. The CDR3 DNA follows: TGTGCCAGCAGTTACTCCGAGAGTTTGTTAGAGCAGTACTTC. The chain couples TRBV6-6 to TRBJ2-7; no firm D call. CDR3 length: 14 residues. Trimming took 0 bases from V and 7 from J, leaving 13 bases between them. The germline V gene encodes CDR1 MNHNY and CDR2 SVGAGI (reference sequence).